Shown below are 3 T cell receptor beta chains from a single sample sequenced in a study of spatial heterogeneity in lung cancer. As to time point: sample taken at primary tumor resection. Tumor, nontumor lung or frozen PBMC supplied whole RNA, sequenced without sorting. MiXCR, applied by TCRdb to the 5' RACE reads, yields one record per CDR3 protein. The sample lists tens of thousands of distinct CDR3 sequences, around an eighth occurring once. The sample was PBMCs, taken at surgery. The source is a male donor with early-stage non-small cell lung cancer.

V and J are TRBV29-1 and TRBJ2-3; TRBD2 is a possible D gene (5 bases). The germline gives CDR1 SQVTM, CDR2 ANQGSEA. This CDR3 is 10 amino acids long. V was pared by 6 bases and J by 5 bases, with 6 bases between. Here the CDR3 reads CSVREDTQYF. CDR3 coding DNA: TGCAGCGTGAGGGAAGATACGCAGTATTTT.

This clonotype was counted ten times or more. CDR3 amino acids: CASSLAAVSSYEQYF. DNA of the CDR3: TGTGCCAGCAGCTTAGCGGCAGTATCCTCCTACGAGCAGTACTTC. The V call is TRBV11-2, the J call TRBJ2-7; D uncertain. CDR3 length: 15 amino acids. Per the germline V gene, CDR1 is SGHAT and CDR2 is FQNNGV. Trimming took off 1 base at V and 0 bases at J, with 10 bases between the two ends.

This clonotype was observed a handful of times. The chain joins TRBV2 to TRBJ2-5; unclear D gene. Germline loops: CDR1 SNHLY, CDR2 FYNNEI. V was pared by 0 bases and J by 4 bases, with 6 bases between. The length of the CDR3 is 13 residues. The CDR3 spells CASSEASRETQYF. As DNA, the CDR3 is TGTGCCAGCAGTGAAGCTAGTAGAGAGACCCAGTACTTC.